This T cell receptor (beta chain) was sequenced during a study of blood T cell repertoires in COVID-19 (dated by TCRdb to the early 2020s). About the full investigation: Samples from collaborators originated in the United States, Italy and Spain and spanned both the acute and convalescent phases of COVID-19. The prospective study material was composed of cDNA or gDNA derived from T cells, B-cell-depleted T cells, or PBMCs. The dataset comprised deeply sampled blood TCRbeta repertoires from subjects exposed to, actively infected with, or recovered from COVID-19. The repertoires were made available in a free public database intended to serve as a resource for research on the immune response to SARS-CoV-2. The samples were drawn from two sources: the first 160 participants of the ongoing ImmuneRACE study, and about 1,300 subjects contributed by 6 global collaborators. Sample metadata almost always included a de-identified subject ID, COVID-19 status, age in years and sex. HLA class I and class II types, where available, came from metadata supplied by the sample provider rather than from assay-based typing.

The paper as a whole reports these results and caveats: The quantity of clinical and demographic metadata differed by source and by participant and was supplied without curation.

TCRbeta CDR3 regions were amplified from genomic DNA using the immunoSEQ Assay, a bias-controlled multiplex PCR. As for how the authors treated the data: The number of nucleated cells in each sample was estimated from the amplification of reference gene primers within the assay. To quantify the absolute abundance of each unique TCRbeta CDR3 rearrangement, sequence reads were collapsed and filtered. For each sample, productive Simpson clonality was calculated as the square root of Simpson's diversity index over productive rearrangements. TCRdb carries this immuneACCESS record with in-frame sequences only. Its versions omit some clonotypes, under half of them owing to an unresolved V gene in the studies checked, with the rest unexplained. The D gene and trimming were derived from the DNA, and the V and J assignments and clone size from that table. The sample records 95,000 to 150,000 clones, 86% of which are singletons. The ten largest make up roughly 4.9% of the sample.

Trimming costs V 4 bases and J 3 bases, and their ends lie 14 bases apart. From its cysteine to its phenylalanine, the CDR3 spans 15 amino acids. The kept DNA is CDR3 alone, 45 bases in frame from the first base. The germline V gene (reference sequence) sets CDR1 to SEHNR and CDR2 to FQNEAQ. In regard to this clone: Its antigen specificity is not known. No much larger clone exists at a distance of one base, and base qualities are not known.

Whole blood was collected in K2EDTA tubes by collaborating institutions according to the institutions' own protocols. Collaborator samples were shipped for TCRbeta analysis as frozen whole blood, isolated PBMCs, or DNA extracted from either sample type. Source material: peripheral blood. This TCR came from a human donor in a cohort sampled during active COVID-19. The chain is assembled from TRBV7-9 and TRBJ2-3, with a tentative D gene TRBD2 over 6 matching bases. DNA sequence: TGTGCCAGCAGCTCCCCCCGGGGGTGGACAGATACGCAGTATTTT. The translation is CASSSPRGWTDTQYF.